The T cell receptor beta chain under discussion was sequenced for a study of blood T cell repertoires in COVID-19. On the study more broadly: Samples taken during acute and convalescent COVID-19 were collected in the United States, Italy and Spain.

Repertoires were generated with immunoSEQ multiplex PCR, while TCRdb's copy carries only in-frame clones and drops some. The sample includes about 170,000 clones, roughly 87% of them seen just once. The origin of this receptor is a human donor with acute COVID-19. The donor label of this sample is uncertain. What was sequenced was PBMCs or T cells enriched from blood (not recorded which).

The DNA of the CDR3 is TGTGCCAGCAGCTTAGAACTAGCGGGGGGAAGTGAGCAGTTCTTC. This codes for CASSLELAGGSEQFF. This chain links TRBV7-2 with TRBJ2-1; TRBD2 agrees at 12 bases. Germline loops: CDR1 SGHTA, CDR2 FQGNSA. The CDR3 spans 15 residues. The V and J ends lost 1 base and 9 bases, in that order; junction bases with no gene match: 4. The full variable domain, with the rest looked up from reference TRBV7-2 and TRBJ2-1, is GAGVSQSPSNKVTEKGKDVELRCDPISGHTALYWYRQSLGQGLEFLIYFQGNSAPDKSGLPSDRFSAERTGGSVSTLTIQRTQQEDSAVYLCASSLELAGGSEQFFGPGTRLTVL.